This TCR beta chain is drawn from a study of CD8 T cells in ankylosing spondylitis. Study-level points and caveats: Reportedly, significant enrichment of disease-linked clones occurred in matched ankylosing spondylitis synovial fluid. Ankylosing spondylitis blood seemed to carry a telltale TCR beta motif made of several highly homologous variants.

As to this clonotype: Its antigen remains unknown.

The CDR3 runs to 14 residues. Germline V gene data show CDR1 as SGDLS and CDR2 as YYNGEE. Trimming shortened V by 0 bases and J by 7 bases, and 13 bases separated the two germline ends. Construction of TCR beta libraries was performed using quantitative 5'-RACE with molecular barcodes. TCRdb used MiXCR to reprocess the 5' RACE reads, holding one entry per CDR3 protein. The repertoire holds 400,000 to 450,000 distinct CDR3 sequences, with roughly 17% as singletons. Sequencing was done on a sample of blood, either unsorted or a sorted T cell fraction (not recorded which). The clonotype comes from a male donor with ankylosing spondylitis. The chain links TRBV9 to TRBJ1-2; D perhaps matches TRBD1 (6 bases). The CDR3 sequence is CASSVEGGRFGYTF. CDR3 bases: TGTGCCAGCAGCGTAGAAGGGGGTCGTTTTGGCTACACCTTC.